This TCR beta chain was recovered during a study of CD8 T cells in ankylosing spondylitis. MiXCR, applied by TCRdb to the 5' RACE reads, yields one record per CDR3 protein. The table lists around 25,000 distinct CDR3 sequences, just over 2.5% of them singletons, with approximately 7.6% in the top ten. This clonotype was recorded at least ten times. Per the germline V gene, CDR1 is SGDLS and CDR2 is YYNGEE. This CDR3 is built from 14 residues. V was clipped by 4 bases and J by 0 bases, with 10 bases between them. The chain has TRBV9 and TRBJ1-1; D is undetermined. The sequenced sample consisted of blood, either unsorted or a sorted T cell fraction (not recorded which). The TCR originated in a female donor with ankylosing spondylitis or in good health (not recorded which). In nucleotides, the CDR3 is TGTGCCAGCAGCAGCCCGTCTTTGAACACTGAAGCTTTCTTT. It encodes CASSSPSLNTEAFF.